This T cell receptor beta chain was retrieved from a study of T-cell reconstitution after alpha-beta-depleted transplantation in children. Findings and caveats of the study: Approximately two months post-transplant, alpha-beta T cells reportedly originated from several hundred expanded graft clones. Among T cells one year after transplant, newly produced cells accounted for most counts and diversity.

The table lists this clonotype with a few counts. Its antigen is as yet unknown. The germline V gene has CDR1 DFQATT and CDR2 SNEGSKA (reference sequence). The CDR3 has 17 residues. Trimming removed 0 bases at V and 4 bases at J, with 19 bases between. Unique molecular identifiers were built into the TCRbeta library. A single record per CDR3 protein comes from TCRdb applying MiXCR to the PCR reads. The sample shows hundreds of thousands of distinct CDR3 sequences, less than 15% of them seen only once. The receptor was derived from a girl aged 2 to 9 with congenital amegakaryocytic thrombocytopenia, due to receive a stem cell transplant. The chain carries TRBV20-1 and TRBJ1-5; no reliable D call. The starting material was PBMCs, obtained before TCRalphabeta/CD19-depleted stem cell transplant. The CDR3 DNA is TGCAGTGCTAGAGATCGCATCCGGGTCTACGGAAATCAGCCCCAGCATTTT. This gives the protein CSARDRIRVYGNQPQHF.